The T cell receptor beta chain described here comes from a study of blood T cells in healthy people across ages. The use of a sample-barcoded 5' primer and a J-beta primer mix characterized a second PCR of 7 to 11 cycles. MiXCR, run by TCRdb on the 5' RACE reads, gives a single entry per CDR3 protein. Of more than 1 million distinct CDR3 sequences in the sample, 40% to 50% were seen once. Germline trimming cut 8 bases from V and 2 bases from J; bases unmatched to any gene: 15. This CDR3 is built from 15 residues. Germline values: CDR1 SQVTM, CDR2 ANQGSEA. Specimen: blood. The receptor was derived from a woman aged 60 to 75 in good health. The V gene is TRBV29-1, the J gene TRBJ2-7; 7 nucleotides line up with TRBD2. The CDR3 protein is CSIEDRDGGTYEQYF. CDR3 DNA sequence: TGCAGCATAGAAGACCGGGACGGGGGGACCTACGAGCAGTACTTC.